The next 25 T cell receptor beta chains were all read from a single sample in a study of graft-versus-host responses after intestinal transplantation. No antigens are known for them. The method was immunoSEQ multiplex PCR; TCRdb's version includes in-frame clones alone and lacks a portion of them. This sample has about 120,000 clones, with approximately 95% found just once. This specimen consisted of unstimulated CD8+ T cells sorted from spleen or lymph node cells, obtained before intestinal transplant. The source of these receptors is a human donor who received an intestinal transplant.

CDR3 residues: CAITTTGGTGAYEQYF. The CDR3 DNA reads as TGTGCCATCACCACGACCGGGGGGACAGGGGCCTACGAGCAGTACTTC. The chain couples TRBV10-3 to TRBJ2-7; TRBD1 agrees at 10 bases. CDR3 length: 16 amino acids. Germline assignment: CDR1 ENHRY and CDR2 SYGVKD. Trimming removed 7 bases from V and 2 bases from J; junction bases left unmatched: 11.

This chain joins TRBV16 and TRBJ1-2; tentative D call: TRBD1 (5 bases). The CDR3 contains 15 residues. The V gene's germline CDR1 is KGHSY and CDR2 FQNENV. V lost 4 bases and J 4 bases, leaving 16 bases between the germline ends. CDR3 nucleotide sequence: TGTGCCAGCAGCCTTATCATCGGGGGATCCTATGGCTACACCTTC. As protein: CASSLIIGGSYGYTF.

A single count supports this clone. The chain is built from TRBV9 and TRBJ2-2; 9 bases match TRBD1. V was pared by 0 bases and J by 5 bases, with 11 bases of the junction left unmatched. This CDR3 has 18 amino acids. Germline-derived CDR1 and CDR2 are SGDLS and YYNGEE. The CDR3 reads CASSVAEGQGRATGELFF. Here the CDR3 DNA reads TGTGCCAGCAGCGTAGCAGAGGGACAGGGTCGCGCGACCGGGGAGCTGTTTTTT.

The CDR3 loop reads CATSRGGADEQFF. Here the CDR3 DNA reads TGTGCCACCAGCAGAGGAGGGGCCGATGAGCAGTTCTTC. The J gene is TRBJ2-1, the V gene TRBV15; D tentatively fits TRBD1 or TRBD2 (5 bases each). V lost 1 base and J lost 8, with 9 bases in between. The CDR3 loop spans 13 amino acids. Germline CDR1 and CDR2: LNHNV and YYDKDF (reference sequence).

The chain uses TRBV14 and TRBJ2-1; TRBD2 matches 11 bases. Trimming took 3 bases from V and 4 from J; bases not matched to a gene: 2. The CDR3 sequence is 15 residues long. CDR1 SGHDN and CDR2 FVKESK come from the germline V gene. The CDR3 region has the DNA TGTGCCAGCAGCCAGCTAGCGGGAGGTTACAATGAGCAGTTCTTC. It is translated as CASSQLAGGYNEQFF.

V and J are TRBV2 and TRBJ2-2; no clear D gene. Germline CDR1 and CDR2: SNHLY and FYNNEI. The CDR3 runs 12 residues. V lost 7 bases and J lost 6, with 9 bases in between. This CDR3 reads CASIVQSGELFF. The CDR3 DNA sequence: TGTGCCAGCATTGTACAGTCCGGGGAGCTGTTTTTT.

V is TRBV6-1 and J is TRBJ2-1; D gene uncertain. Trimming took off 4 bases at V and 5 bases at J, with 12 bases between the two ends. In germline, CDR1 is MNHNS, CDR2 SASEGT. This CDR3 is 14 amino acids long. DNA for the CDR3: TGTGCCAGCAGTGGGCAGGCCTCTAACAATGAGCAGTTCTTC. Its protein product is CASSGQASNNEQFF.

The rearrangement joins TRBV29-1 to TRBJ1-1, with TRBD1 matching 7 bases. Germline CDR1 and CDR2: SQVTM and ANQGSEA. The CDR3 spans 15 residues. The V gene end was trimmed by 5 bases and the J gene end by 2 bases; junction bases not matched to a gene: 11. The CDR3 loop is CSVSGQARGNTEAFF. CDR3 coding DNA: TGCAGCGTTTCCGGACAGGCTCGGGGTAACACTGAAGCTTTCTTT.

CDR3 sequence: CASKWDTGELFF. In DNA, the CDR3 is TGTGCCAGTAAATGGGACACCGGGGAGCTGTTTTTT. The chain joins TRBV19 to TRBJ2-2; D gene unclear. V was shortened by 7 bases and J by 3 bases, with 6 bases between the two germline ends. This CDR3 comprises 12 residues. The germline V gene has CDR1 LNHDA and CDR2 SQIVND (reference sequence).

The chain couples TRBV13 to TRBJ2-7, with 8 bases matching TRBD2. Germline V gives CDR1 PRHDT, CDR2 FYEKMQ (reference sequence). CDR3 size: 14 residues. The V segment lost 5 bases and the J segment 2 bases; nucleotides outside the gene matches: 5. CDR3 sequence: CASSIGLATYEQYF. CDR3 DNA sequence: TGTGCCAGCAGCATTGGACTAGCTACCTACGAGCAGTACTTC.

The chain employs TRBV19 and TRBJ1-5; 9 nucleotides line up with TRBD1. CDR3 size: 14 residues. The junction had 3 bases not matched to a gene; V was cut back by 7 bases and J by 2 bases. CDR1 LNHDA and CDR2 SQIVND come from the germline V gene (reference sequence). The DNA of the CDR3 is TGTGCCAGTAAAACAGGGGGCGGCAATCAGCCCCAGCATTTT. This translates into CASKTGGGNQPQHF.

Only one count was recorded for this clone. This rearrangement joins TRBV28 to TRBJ2-3, with D uncertain. Looked up from germline, CDR1 is MDHEN and CDR2 is SYDVKM. V was shortened by 6 bases and J by 7 bases, with 8 bases between the two germline ends. The CDR3 is 11 residues long. CDR3 DNA: TGTGCCAGCAGAACGGGTAATACGCAGTATTTT. The encoded protein is CASRTGNTQYF. Full variable domain (missing parts from reference TRBV28 and TRBJ2-3): DVKVTQSSRYLVKRTGEKVFLECVQDMDHENMFWYRQDPGLGLRLIYFSYDVKMKEKGDIPEGYSVSREKKERFSLILESASTNQTSMYLCASRTGNTQYFGPGTRLTVL.

J is TRBJ2-1 and V is TRBV27; D is unresolved. The CDR3 is 14 residues long. Trimming took off 7 bases at V and 4 bases at J, with 14 bases between the two ends. The germline V gene has CDR1 MNHEY and CDR2 SMNVEV (reference sequence). Here the CDR3 reads CASNAHAVYNEQFF. As DNA, the CDR3 is TGTGCCAGCAACGCCCATGCGGTTTACAATGAGCAGTTCTTC.

V is TRBV4-3 and J is TRBJ2-1; unclear D gene. CDR1 is LGHNA and CDR2 is YSLEER in the germline V gene. There are 15 residues in the CDR3. V was clipped by 1 base and J by 2 bases, with 9 bases between them. DNA of the CDR3: TGCGCCAGCAGCCAAGTGCAAGACCCCTACAATGAGCAGTTCTTC. Residues: CASSQVQDPYNEQFF.

V gene TRBV19 combines with J gene TRBJ2-7, with 7 bases aligning to TRBD2. With 4 bases clipped from V and 0 bases from J, the junction kept 9 bases outside the gene matches. Germline CDR1 LNHDA, CDR2 SQIVND (reference sequence). The CDR3 consists of 16 residues. CDR3 bases: TGTGCCAGTAGTACTTGGGAGGGACGGAGCTCCTACGAGCAGTACTTC. It encodes CASSTWEGRSSYEQYF.

Comment on this clone: One junction end disagrees with the germline gene, perhaps due to a read error. The rearrangement uses TRBV10-1 and TRBJ1-2; D is ambiguous. The CDR3 is 14 amino acids. In germline, CDR1 is WNHNN, CDR2 SYGVQD (reference sequence). CDR3 sequence (DNA): TGCGCCAGCCGATCGCCCAGGTATTTCGTTCTCCTCGGCTTC. It yields the protein CASRSPRYFVLLGF.

This clone has a single count. The chain joins TRBV4-1 to TRBJ1-2; 8 bases align to TRBD1. Germline V gene sequence: CDR1 MGHRA, CDR2 YSYEKL. The V gene end was trimmed by 5 bases and the J gene end by 0 bases; junction bases not matched to a gene: 8. This CDR3 has 16 amino acids. CDR3 residues: CASSDRDRLANYGYTF. The DNA for the CDR3 is TGCGCCAGCAGCGATCGGGACAGGTTAGCTAACTATGGCTACACCTTC.

The J gene is TRBJ2-3, the V gene TRBV9; D is ambiguous. The CDR3 consists of 15 residues. The germline V and J ends were trimmed by 0 bases and 2 bases, with 10 bases remaining between them. The V gene's germline CDR1 is SGDLS and CDR2 YYNGEE. The CDR3: CASSVAQRITDTQYF. CDR3 bases: TGTGCCAGCAGCGTAGCTCAACGGATCACAGATACGCAGTATTTT.

The chain joins TRBV2 to TRBJ2-5, with TRBD2 identical over 15 bases. Germline V gene sequence: CDR1 SNHLY, CDR2 FYNNEI. Germline trimming cut 6 bases from V and 7 bases from J; bases unmatched to any gene: 6. The CDR3 is made up of 15 amino acids. The chain's CDR3 is CASSEGLAGGGTQYF. CDR3 in DNA: TGTGCCAGCAGCGAGGGACTAGCGGGAGGAGGGACCCAGTACTTC.

The chain uses TRBV6-6 and TRBJ1-1; D possibly corresponds to TRBD1 (6 bases). V was trimmed by 7 bases and J by 7 bases, leaving 19 bases between them. The CDR3 sequence is 14 residues long. CDR1 MNHNY and CDR2 SVGAGI come from the germline V gene (reference sequence). The CDR3, as DNA: TGTGCCAGCACCTGGGGGGGCCGGTCGAGTGAAGCTTTCTTT. It translates to CASTWGGRSSEAFF.

The V gene is TRBV6-5, the J gene TRBJ2-7, with 15 bases aligning to TRBD2. This CDR3 spans 14 amino acids. Germline CDR1 is MNHEY and CDR2 is SVGAGI. V lost 6 bases to trimming and J lost 7 bases; unmatched junction nucleotides: 4. CDR3 loop: CASSTGTSGREQYF. As DNA, the CDR3 is TGTGCCAGCAGCACCGGGACTAGCGGGAGGGAGCAGTACTTC.

The chain employs TRBV7-9 and TRBJ1-1; maybe TRBD1 (5 bases). V was clipped by 5 bases and J by 7 bases, with 14 bases between them. Germline lookup yields CDR1 SEHNR and CDR2 FQNEAQ (reference sequence). This CDR3 contains 13 residues. The CDR3 DNA reads as TGTGCCAGCAGCACCCCAGGGAGCCTTGAAGCTTTCTTT. Translated: CASSTPGSLEAFF. The complete variable domain, with remaining parts taken from reference TRBV7-9 and TRBJ1-1, reads DTGVSQNPRHKITKRGQNVTFRCDPISEHNRLYWYRQTLGQGPEFLTYFQNEAQLEKSRLLSDRFSAERPKGSFSTLEIQRTEQGDSAMYLCASSTPGSLEAFFGQGTRLTVV.

The genes are TRBV9 and TRBJ2-7; the match to TRBD1 covers 9 bases. CDR3 length: 14 residues. CDR1 is SGDLS, CDR2 YYNGEE, per germline. V dropped 4 bases and J dropped 4; count of bases not matched to a gene: 6. In nucleotides, the CDR3 is TGTGCCAGCAGCCCGGGACAGGGCCCTTACGAGCAGTACTTC. This gives the protein CASSPGQGPYEQYF.

The chain has TRBV6-5 and TRBJ2-7, with 10 bases aligning to TRBD1. V lost 2 bases, J lost 5 bases, and 6 bases stayed unmatched. This CDR3 region has 15 residues. The germline V gene has CDR1 MNHEY and CDR2 SVGAGI. CDR3 amino acids: CASSYEGQGIHEQYF. For the CDR3, the DNA is TGTGCCAGCAGTTACGAGGGACAGGGGATCCACGAGCAGTACTTC.

The chain couples TRBV6-5 to TRBJ1-4, with 10 bases identical to TRBD1. V was clipped by 9 bases and J by 7 bases; unmatched bases: 8. The CDR3 is 14 amino acids. Germline assignment: CDR1 MNHEY and CDR2 SVGAGI. The CDR3 reads CASSPGTGAEKLFF. CDR3 coding DNA: TGTGCCAGTTCTCCCGGGACAGGGGCTGAAAAACTGTTTTTT.